A single sample gave rise to the 11 T cell receptor beta chains below, sequenced in a study of a mutant IDH1 vaccine in newly diagnosed glioma. The time point denotes: week 11, during vaccination. The study gave 300 ug of mutant IDH1 20-mer peptide per vaccine dose, with topical imiquimod. TCRdb's table, derived via immunoSEQ multiplex PCR, lists solely in-frame clones and lacks some. The sample consists of about 64,000 clones, approximately 84% of them appearing once. These receptors' antigens are unknown. The specimen was PBMCs, collected from a glioma patient whose treatment included an IDH1 peptide vaccine. All receptors come from a woman in her fifties or sixties with glioma.

The chain combines TRBV11-2 with TRBJ1-3, with D tentatively TRBD1 (6 bases). Germline-derived CDR1 and CDR2 are SGHAT and FQNNGV. The V and J ends lost 6 bases and 4 bases respectively, with 13 bases between them. This CDR3 contains 14 residues. The CDR3 region has the DNA TGTGCCAGCAGACACACAGGGTCCGGAAACACCATATATTTT. Amino acid sequence: CASRHTGSGNTIYF.

J is TRBJ2-1 and V is TRBV19; 9 positions match TRBD1. Germline V gives CDR1 LNHDA, CDR2 SQIVND (reference sequence). J was trimmed by 1 base and V by 5 bases; bases with no gene match: 6. The CDR3 length is 16 residues. The DNA of the CDR3 is TGTGCCAGTAGTCCGGGACAGGGAGGTTCCTACAATGAGCAGTTCTTC. Protein sequence: CASSPGQGGSYNEQFF.

The chain couples TRBV12-5 to TRBJ2-1; D is tentatively TRBD1 or TRBD2 (6 bases each). CDR3 size: 14 residues. Trimming took off 6 bases at V and 5 bases at J, with 14 bases between the two ends. The V gene's germline CDR1 is LGHNT and CDR2 FRNRAP. The CDR3 protein is CASGQGLFNNEQFF. The DNA for the CDR3 is TGTGCTAGTGGACAGGGACTCTTTAACAATGAGCAGTTCTTC.

This chain links TRBV11-2 with TRBJ1-1; D gene unclear. The CDR3 runs to 13 residues. V lost 0 bases and J lost 7, with 9 bases in between. CDR1 and CDR2 (germline): SGHAT, FQNNGV. CDR3 in amino acids: CASSLDRLGEAFF. CDR3 DNA sequence: TGTGCCAGCAGCTTAGACCGGTTAGGTGAAGCTTTCTTT. Full variable domain (remainder filled in from reference TRBV11-2 and TRBJ1-1): EAGVAQSPRYKIIEKRQSVAFWCNPISGHATLYWYQQILGQGPKLLIQFQNNGVVDDSQLPKDRFSAERLKGVDSTLKIQPAKLEDSAVYLCASSLDRLGEAFFGQGTRLTVV.

This chain connects TRBV4-1 to TRBJ1-1, with D possibly matching TRBD1 (5 bases). This CDR3 region has 15 residues. CDR1 and CDR2 from the germline V gene are MGHRA and YSYEKL. V lost 4 bases, J lost 3 bases, and 15 bases lay in between. DNA of the CDR3: TGCGCCAGCAGCCGGTTAGGCGAGGGGCACACTGAAGCTTTCTTT. Translating gives CASSRLGEGHTEAFF.

The rearrangement joins TRBV27 to TRBJ2-2; D remains ambiguous. The length of the CDR3 is 11 residues. The germline V gene has CDR1 MNHEY and CDR2 SMNVEV (reference sequence). The V end was cut by 7 bases, the J end by 8 bases, with 8 bases between. DNA of the CDR3: TGTGCCAGCACCACGTCAGGGGAGCTGTTTTTT. Its protein product is CASTTSGELFF.

This chain joins TRBV7-9 and TRBJ1-2; TRBD1 is a possible D gene (6 bases). Deletions cut 3 bases from V and 4 bases from J, with 18 bases between. CDR3 length: 16 residues. Per the germline V gene, CDR1 is SEHNR and CDR2 is FQNEAQ (reference sequence). CDR3 in DNA: TGTGCCAGCAGCTTCCTTGATGGGGGCGGAGGCTATGGCTACACCTTC. It encodes CASSFLDGGGGYGYTF.

V usage is TRBV9 and J usage is TRBJ2-5; D unclear. This CDR3 is 12 amino acids long. Germline V gene sequence: CDR1 SGDLS, CDR2 YYNGEE. V shed 0 bases and J shed 3 bases, with 3 bases lying between them. For the CDR3, the DNA is TGTGCCAGCAGCGTAGATGAAGAGACCCAGTACTTC. This codes for CASSVDEETQYF.

This chain joins TRBV9 and TRBJ2-1; D unresolved. Trimming cost V 0 bases and J 2 bases, with 12 bases left between them. Germline V gives CDR1 SGDLS, CDR2 YYNGEE. There are 16 residues in the CDR3. CDR3 amino acids: CASSVEMVLTYNEQFF. DNA for the CDR3: TGTGCCAGCAGCGTAGAGATGGTCCTTACCTACAATGAGCAGTTCTTC.

V gene TRBV29-1 combines with J gene TRBJ1-2, with TRBD1 as a possible D gene (5 bases). V dropped 6 bases and J dropped 6 bases, with 8 bases sitting between them. The CDR3 contains 10 residues. In germline, CDR1 is SQVTM, CDR2 ANQGSEA. CDR3 sequence (DNA): TGCAGCGTAGGGGAGGATGGCTACACCTTC. Residues: CSVGEDGYTF.

CDR3 in amino acids: CAWSARQGTNYGYTF. The CDR3 DNA reads TGTGCCTGGAGTGCCCGACAGGGCACCAACTATGGCTACACCTTC. This chain links TRBV30 with TRBJ1-2; TRBD1 aligns across 7 bases. Trimming removed 1 base from V and 2 bases from J; junction bases left unmatched: 7. Germline CDR1 is GTSNPN and CDR2 is SVGIG (reference sequence). This CDR3 region has 15 residues.